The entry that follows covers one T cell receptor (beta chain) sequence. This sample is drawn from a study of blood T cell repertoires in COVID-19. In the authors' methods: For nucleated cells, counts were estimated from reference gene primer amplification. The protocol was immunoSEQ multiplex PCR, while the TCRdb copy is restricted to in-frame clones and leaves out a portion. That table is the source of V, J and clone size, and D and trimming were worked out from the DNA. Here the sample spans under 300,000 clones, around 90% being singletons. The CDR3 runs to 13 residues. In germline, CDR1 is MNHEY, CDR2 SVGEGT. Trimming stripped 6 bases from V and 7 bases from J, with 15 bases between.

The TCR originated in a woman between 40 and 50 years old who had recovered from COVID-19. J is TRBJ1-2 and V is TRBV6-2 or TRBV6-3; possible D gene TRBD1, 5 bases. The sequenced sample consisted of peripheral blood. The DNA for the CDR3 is TGTGCCAGCAGCCATCGGGGGACCGGTGGCTACACCTTC. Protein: CASSHRGTGGYTF.